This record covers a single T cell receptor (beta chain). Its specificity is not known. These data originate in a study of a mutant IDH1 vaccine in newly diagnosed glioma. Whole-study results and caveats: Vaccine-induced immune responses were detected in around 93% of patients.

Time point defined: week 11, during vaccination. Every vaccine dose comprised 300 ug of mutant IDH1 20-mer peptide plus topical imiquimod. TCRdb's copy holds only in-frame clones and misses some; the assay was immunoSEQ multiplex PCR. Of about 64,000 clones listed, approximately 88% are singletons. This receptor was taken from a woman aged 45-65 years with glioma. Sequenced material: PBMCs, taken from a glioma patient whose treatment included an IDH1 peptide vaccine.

DNA of the CDR3: TGCGCCAGCAGCCAGAGCGGGACAGTCTATGGCTACACCTTC. Encoded protein: CASSQSGTVYGYTF. V is TRBV5-1 and J is TRBJ1-2, with 7 bases lining up with TRBD1. This CDR3 region has 14 residues. J lost 4 bases, V lost 4 bases, and 7 bases had no gene match. Germline assignment: CDR1 SGHRS and CDR2 YFSETQ.